The clone carrying this T cell receptor beta chain has only one observation. Authors' processing steps: The assay estimated nucleated cells by amplifying reference gene primers. Profiling relied on immunoSEQ multiplex PCR, and the TCRdb table lists in-frame clones only, not all of them. D and trimming were read from the DNA, whereas the V and J calls and clone size are those reported in that table. The sample carries more than 95,000 clones, approximately 71% recorded once. This CDR3 has 14 amino acids. V shed 3 bases, J shed 2 bases, and the junction held 2 bases outside the gene matches. CDR1 is SGDLS, CDR2 YYNGEE, per germline. The data derive from a study of blood T cell repertoires in COVID-19. Study-wide background: The United States, Italy and Spain were the sources of the acute and convalescent COVID-19 samples.

J is TRBJ2-3 and V is TRBV9; 8 nucleotides align to TRBD1. The sample consisted of peripheral blood. The receptor was isolated from a woman in her 70s with acute or convalescent COVID-19. CDR3 in DNA: TGTGCCAGCAGCGCCAGGGGGCTCACAGATACGCAGTATTTT. Protein sequence: CASSARGLTDTQYF.